The table lists the clone carrying this T cell receptor (beta chain) with a count of one. The J segment lost 3 bases and the V segment lost 4 bases, leaving 9 bases of the junction unmatched. Germline assignment: CDR1 SGHAT and CDR2 FQDESV (reference sequence). The CDR3 has 16 residues. The sample is drawn from a study of Graves' ophthalmopathy and Graves' hyperthyroidism. As the template, RNA transcripts were used to amplify TCR beta CDR3 regions. A first-round RT-PCR used HTBI primers, followed by a second-round multiplex PCR. TCRdb re-called the multiplex PCR reads with MiXCR, one entry per CDR3 protein. The data show about 370,000 distinct CDR3 sequences, about a sixth seen once.

This TCR derives from a woman aged 18-29 years with Graves' ophthalmopathy. The chain recombines TRBV11-1 with TRBJ1-2; 9 positions match TRBD1. Sequenced sample: peripheral blood. The CDR3 nucleotides read TGTGCCAGCAGCTCGGACAGGGGACGGAGGGACTATGGCTACACCTTC. It encodes CASSSDRGRRDYGYTF.